This entry lists 20 T cell receptor beta chains sequenced from one sample in a study of blood T cell repertoires in COVID-19. Assay used: immunoSEQ multiplex PCR; TCRdb lists only in-frame clones, some missing. The data show under 350,000 clones, with 85% seen just once and about 7% held by the top ten. Sequencing was carried out using peripheral blood. The origin of the receptors is a human donor in a cohort sampled during active COVID-19.

The chain couples TRBV6-1 to TRBJ2-7, with TRBD2 as a possible D gene (5 bases). CDR1 MNHNS and CDR2 SASEGT come from the germline V gene. This CDR3 has 16 amino acids. With 3 bases removed from V and 0 bases from J, the gap between germline ends came to 15 bases. CDR3 sequence: CASSDPRGYYSYEQYF. In nucleotides, the CDR3 is TGTGCCAGCAGTGACCCCCGAGGGTACTACTCCTACGAGCAGTACTTC.

CDR3 bases: TGTGCCAGCAGCAAGCGGGGTCACAGCTCCTACAATGAGCAGTTCTTC. It encodes CASSKRGHSSYNEQFF. The genes are TRBV11-1 and TRBJ2-1; 7 bases match TRBD2. Germline trimming cut 5 bases from V and 0 bases from J; bases unmatched to any gene: 7. In germline, CDR1 is SGHAT, CDR2 FQDESV (reference sequence). The length of the CDR3 is 16 residues.

CDR3 coding DNA: TGCGCCAGCAGCTTGGCCTCAGGCTTCTACGAGCAGTACTTC. This sequence encodes CASSLASGFYEQYF. The chain carries TRBV5-1 and TRBJ2-7; no clear D gene. Trimming removed 0 bases from V and 3 bases from J, with 10 bases in between. CDR1 and CDR2 from the germline V gene are SGHRS and YFSETQ. The CDR3 runs to 14 residues.

The J gene is TRBJ1-1, the V gene TRBV7-9; D is ambiguous. This CDR3 comprises 14 residues. V gave up 0 bases and J gave up 7 bases, with 12 bases separating them. Germline values: CDR1 SEHNR, CDR2 FQNEAQ (reference sequence). CDR3 coding DNA: TGTGCCAGCAGCTTAGCCTTCTCGGGTAATGAAGCTTTCTTT. Protein sequence: CASSLAFSGNEAFF.

In its sample, this clone was seen once. The sample contains more than one DNA sequence encoding this CDR3. This chain joins TRBV6-4 and TRBJ1-1; no clear D. V lost 0 bases, J lost 1 base, and 6 bases lay in between. This CDR3 region has 14 residues. Looked up from germline, CDR1 is MRHNA and CDR2 is SNTAGT. This chain's CDR3 is CASSDSPGNTEAFF. The CDR3 bases are TGTGCCAGCAGTGACTCCCCGGGGAACACTGAAGCTTTCTTT.

This sequence joins TRBV5-4 and TRBJ1-5; 8 bases match TRBD1. The CDR3 extends over 16 amino acids. Germline CDR1 SGHNT, CDR2 YYREEE (reference sequence). V shed 4 bases and J 0 bases; nucleotides not matched to a gene: 6. The CDR3 DNA follows: TGTGCCAGCAGCGCAGGGGGCCCCCTTAGCAATCAGCCCCAGCATTTT. Translating it yields CASSAGGPLSNQPQHF.

The chain combines TRBV7-8 with TRBJ1-5; D is uncertain. Germline V lookup: CDR1 SGHVS, CDR2 FQNEAQ. This CDR3 region has 15 residues. Trimming left V 4 bases short and J 0 bases short, with 10 bases between. The CDR3 spells CASSSLGLSNQPQHF. Here the CDR3 DNA reads TGTGCCAGCAGCTCCCTCGGACTTAGCAATCAGCCCCAGCATTTT.

The gene calls are TRBV10-2 and TRBJ2-3; 9 nucleotides agree with TRBD2. From germline, CDR1 is WSHSY and CDR2 SAAADI. This CDR3 comprises 14 residues. V shed 5 bases and J 3 bases; nucleotides not matched to a gene: 3. The CDR3 region is CASSSGGYTDTQYF. The CDR3 DNA reads TGCGCCAGCAGTAGCGGGGGGTATACAGATACGCAGTATTTT.

V and J are TRBV29-1 and TRBJ2-1; D might be TRBD2 (6 bases). This CDR3 contains 14 residues. V was trimmed by 7 bases and J by 7 bases, leaving 20 bases between them. Germline V gene lookup returns CDR1 SQVTM and CDR2 ANQGSEA. CDR3 in amino acids: CSAPGESGRNEQFF. As DNA, the CDR3 is TGCAGCGCCCCGGGGGAGTCAGGGAGGAATGAGCAGTTCTTC.

This chain connects TRBV6-2 or TRBV6-3 to TRBJ1-2; D may be TRBD1 (6 bases). The CDR3 has 14 residues. V shed 6 bases and J shed 2 bases, with 13 bases lying between them. Looked up from germline, CDR1 is MNHEY and CDR2 is SVGEGT. The CDR3 bases are TGTGCCAGCAGCGGGGGCGTGGGAAACTATGGCTACACCTTC. Translated, it gives CASSGGVGNYGYTF.

The V and J genes are TRBV5-6 and TRBJ2-7; unclear D gene. The CDR3 extends over 13 amino acids. V was clipped by 5 bases and J by 5 bases, with 14 bases between them. Germline V lookup: CDR1 SGHDT, CDR2 YYEEEE. DNA of the CDR3: TGTGCCAGCAGAAGCCAAAACTCTAACGAGCAGTACTTC. Its protein is CASRSQNSNEQYF.

J is TRBJ1-2 and V is TRBV24-1; TRBD1 matches at 8 bases. Per the germline V gene, CDR1 is KGHDR and CDR2 is SFDVKD. V lost 4 bases, J lost 4 bases, and 4 bases stayed unmatched. The CDR3 has 14 residues. CDR3 sequence reads: CATSEHTGGYGYTF. The CDR3 DNA sequence: TGTGCCACCAGTGAACATACAGGGGGCTATGGCTACACCTTC.

The V and J genes are TRBV11-2 and TRBJ2-3; no definite D call. The V gene's germline CDR1 is SGHAT and CDR2 FQNNGV. The CDR3 has 14 residues. V lost 7 bases to trimming and J lost 0 bases, with 11 bases between them. The CDR3 sequence is CASTTTRSTDTQYF. CDR3 DNA sequence: TGTGCCAGCACCACTACGAGGAGCACAGATACGCAGTATTTT.

This clone was counted only a few times. The gene calls are TRBV12-3 or TRBV12-4 and TRBJ1-2; D is possibly TRBD1 (6 bases). V was clipped by 5 bases and J by 2 bases, with 9 bases between them. The CDR3 spans 13 residues. The chain's CDR3 is CASSEQGNYGYTF. In nucleotides, the CDR3 is TGTGCCAGCAGTGAACAGGGAAACTATGGCTACACCTTC.

This chain uses TRBV20-1 with TRBJ2-3, with a tentative D call TRBD1 (5 bases). V shed 5 bases and J shed 5 bases, with 8 bases lying between them. Looked up from germline, CDR1 is DFQATT and CDR2 is SNEGSKA (reference sequence). This CDR3 is 11 amino acids long. The CDR3 loop reads CSALRGDTQYF. Here the CDR3 DNA reads TGCAGTGCTCTTAGGGGAGATACGCAGTATTTT.

J is TRBJ1-2 and V is TRBV6-5, with TRBD1 identical over 7 bases. The CDR3 is 13 residues long. Per germline, CDR1 MNHEY and CDR2 SVGAGI. V shed 6 bases and J 4 bases; nucleotides not matched to a gene: 5. CDR3 nucleotide sequence: TGTGCCAGCAGACGGGACAGCCTCTATGGCTACACCTTC. This gives the protein CASRRDSLYGYTF.

This clone was detected once. Additional DNA sequences in this sample encode the identical CDR3. The chain links TRBV6-5 to TRBJ1-4, with 8 bases aligning to TRBD1. CDR1 MNHEY and CDR2 SVGAGI come from the germline V gene. The CDR3 has 15 residues. The V segment lost 0 bases and the J segment 3 bases; nucleotides outside the gene matches: 0. The CDR3 sequence is CASSYSGQANEKLFF. The CDR3 DNA reads as TGTGCCAGCAGTTACTCGGGACAGGCTAATGAAAAACTGTTTTTT.

This clone appeared once. The rearrangement uses TRBV5-6 and TRBJ1-3, with D perhaps matching TRBD1 (6 bases). The CDR3 is 14 residues long. Germline CDR1 is SGHDT and CDR2 is YYEEEE. The V end lost 9 bases, the J end lost 1 base, and 14 bases lay between the germline ends. CDR3 protein: CATTRGGSGNTIYF. CDR3 nucleotides: TGTGCCACCACTAGGGGGGGTTCTGGAAACACCATATATTTT. The full variable domain, in which reference TRBV5-6 and TRBJ1-3 provide the parts outside the CDR3, is DAGVTQSPTHLIKTRGQQVTLRCSPKSGHDTVSWYQQALGQGPQFIFQYYEEEERQRGNFPDRFSGHQFPNYSSELNVNALLLGDSALYLCATTRGGSGNTIYFGEGSWLTVV.

This chain uses TRBV12-3 or TRBV12-4 with TRBJ2-7; TRBD1 matches 7 bases. With 7 bases clipped from V and 5 bases from J, the junction kept 2 bases outside the gene matches. The CDR3 extends over 11 amino acids. The CDR3 region is CASNRGHEQYF. In DNA form, the CDR3 reads TGTGCCAGCAACAGGGGTCACGAGCAGTACTTC.

There are many counts of this clone. The chain is built from TRBV3-1 (or the pseudogene TRBV3-2) and TRBJ1-1; D is possibly TRBD1 (6 bases). V lost 9 bases to trimming and J lost 4 bases, with 15 bases between them. The length of the CDR3 is 13 residues. The germline V gene has CDR1 LGHDT and CDR2 YNNKEL (reference sequence). The CDR3 sequence: CASSSGVSTEAFF. The CDR3 region has the DNA TGTGCCAGTTCCTCAGGGGTGAGCACTGAAGCTTTCTTT.